These 5 T cell receptor beta chains came from one sample sequenced in a study of blood T cell repertoires in COVID-19. Method: immunoSEQ multiplex PCR; TCRdb's copy keeps in-frame clones and lacks some. The data hold around 310,000 clones, with just under 90% observed a single time. The sequencing input was PBMCs or T cells enriched from blood (not recorded which). These receptors originate from a woman aged 30 to 39 who had recovered from COVID-19.

The V and J genes are TRBV19 and TRBJ1-1; possibly TRBD1 for D (6 bases). The CDR3 consists of 14 residues. V shed 1 base and J shed 4 bases, with 10 bases lying between them. Per germline, CDR1 LNHDA and CDR2 SQIVND (reference sequence). The CDR3 coding sequence is TGTGCCAGTAGTATAGTGGGGGCGCTCACTGAAGCTTTCTTT. Translating gives CASSIVGALTEAFF. Based on the CDR3 plus reference TRBV19 and TRBJ1-1, the full variable domain is DGGITQSPKYLFRKEGQNVTLSCEQNLNHDAMYWYRQDPGQGLRLIYYSQIVNDFQKGDIAEGYSVSREKKESFPLTVTSAQKNPTAFYLCASSIVGALTEAFFGQGTRLTVV.

The rearrangement uses TRBV27 and TRBJ2-7; 14 bases align to TRBD2. V lost 5 bases and J lost 7; bases outside the gene matches: 10. The V gene's germline CDR1 is MNHEY and CDR2 SMNVEV (reference sequence). The CDR3 is made up of 16 amino acids. DNA for the CDR3: TGTGCCAGCAGTATTAAGGGACTAGCGGGAGAAAGGGAGCAGTACTTC. Its protein product is CASSIKGLAGEREQYF.

This rearrangement joins TRBV2 to TRBJ2-5; D not certain. Between the trimmed V and J ends, which lost 3 bases and 5 bases, there was a span of 16 bases. CDR3 length: 15 residues. The germline V gene encodes CDR1 SNHLY and CDR2 FYNNEI. The CDR3 loop reads CASSDRVSSGETQYF. As DNA, the CDR3 is TGTGCCAGCAGTGATCGGGTTAGCTCTGGGGAGACCCAGTACTTC.

This clone was counted ten times or more. CDR3 sequence (DNA): TGTGCCAGCAGTGCGGAGGGAGGTGGCACCGGGGAGCTGTTTTTT. It codes for CASSAEGGGTGELFF. The chain couples TRBV6-4 to TRBJ2-2; TRBD2 is a possible D gene (6 bases). The CDR3 has 15 residues. V was shortened by 4 bases and J by 4 bases, with 13 bases between the two germline ends. Germline-derived CDR1 and CDR2 are MRHNA and SNTAGT.

A note on this clone: Other DNA sequences of this sample code for an identical CDR3. The chain combines TRBV6-5 with TRBJ1-5; D unclear. CDR3 size: 13 residues. The V and J ends lost 3 bases and 0 bases respectively, with 3 bases between them. Germline loops: CDR1 MNHEY, CDR2 SVGAGI. The CDR3 bases are TGTGCCAGCAGTTATAATAGCAATCAGCCCCAGCATTTT. Protein: CASSYNSNQPQHF.